Below, 6 T cell receptor beta chains from the same sample are listed, as sequenced in a study of radiotherapy plus CTLA-4 blockade in lung cancer. TCRdb's table, derived via immunoSEQ multiplex PCR, lists solely in-frame clones and lacks some. The sample records 85,000 to 90,000 clones, more than 70% being singletons. The source was peripheral blood, collected from a patient treated with radiotherapy plus ipilimumab. The origin of the receptors is a human donor with non-small cell lung cancer that progressed on radiotherapy plus ipilimumab.

J is TRBJ2-7 and V is TRBV29-1, with 10 bases lining up with TRBD2. The CDR3 sequence is 14 residues long. V shed 3 bases, J shed 3 bases, and the junction held 5 bases outside the gene matches. Germline CDR1 reads SQVTM; CDR2 reads ANQGSEA. The chain's CDR3 is CSVEGTSGNYEQYF. CDR3 coding DNA: TGCAGCGTTGAGGGAACTAGCGGGAACTACGAGCAGTACTTC.

On this clone: This specimen includes other DNA sequences encoding the same CDR3. The J gene is TRBJ1-1, the V gene TRBV18, with 7 bases identical to TRBD1. The J segment lost 1 base and the V segment lost 6 bases, leaving 2 bases of the junction unmatched. The germline V gene has CDR1 KGHSH and CDR2 LQKENI. This CDR3 spans 13 amino acids. CDR3 protein: CASSGQANTEAFF. The DNA for the CDR3 is TGTGCCAGCTCCGGACAGGCGAACACTGAAGCTTTCTTT.

This chain uses TRBV11-3 with TRBJ2-7, with a weak D call TRBD1 (5 bases). This CDR3 contains 14 residues. Trimming removed 4 bases at V and 0 bases at J, with 10 bases between. The germline V gene encodes CDR1 SGHNT and CDR2 YENEEA. The CDR3 reads CASSYARDSYEQYF. In DNA, the CDR3 is TGTGCCAGCAGCTACGCCAGGGACTCCTACGAGCAGTACTTC.

The V and J genes are TRBV11-2 and TRBJ1-2; 7 nucleotides line up with TRBD1. Germline CDR1 SGHAT, CDR2 FQNNGV. The V segment lost 5 bases and the J segment 4 bases; nucleotides outside the gene matches: 10. The CDR3 runs to 15 residues. For the CDR3, the DNA is TGTGCCAGCAGCCTCCTCGGGACAGATTTCTATGGCTACACCTTC. Translation: CASSLLGTDFYGYTF.

The chain recombines TRBV10-3 with TRBJ1-5, with D perhaps matching TRBD1 (6 bases). V was trimmed by 4 bases and J by 6 bases, leaving 10 bases between them. The CDR3 contains 13 residues. Germline values: CDR1 ENHRY, CDR2 SYGVKD. CDR3 amino acids: CAISGGQGQPQHF. The CDR3 DNA reads as TGTGCCATCAGTGGGGGGCAGGGTCAGCCCCAGCATTTT.

The rearrangement links TRBV6-5 to TRBJ2-7; 11 nucleotides line up with TRBD1. The CDR3 is 15 residues long. CDR1 MNHEY and CDR2 SVGAGI come from the germline V gene. V lost 6 bases and J lost 4; bases outside the gene matches: 8. The CDR3 DNA reads TGTGCCAGCAGCCTGGGGACAGGGGGATCATACGAGCAGTACTTC. This encodes CASSLGTGGSYEQYF.